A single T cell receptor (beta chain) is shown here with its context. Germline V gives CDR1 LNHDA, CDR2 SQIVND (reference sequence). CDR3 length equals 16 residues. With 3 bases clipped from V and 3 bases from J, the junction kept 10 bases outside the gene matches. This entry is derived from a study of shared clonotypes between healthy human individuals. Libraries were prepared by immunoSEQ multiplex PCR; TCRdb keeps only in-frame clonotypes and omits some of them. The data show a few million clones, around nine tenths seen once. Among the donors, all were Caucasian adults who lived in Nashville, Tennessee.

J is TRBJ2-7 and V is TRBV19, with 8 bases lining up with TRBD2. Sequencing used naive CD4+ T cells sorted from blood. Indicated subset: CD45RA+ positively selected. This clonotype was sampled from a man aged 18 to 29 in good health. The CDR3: CASSIGSKTSVYEQYF. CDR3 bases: TGTGCCAGTAGTATTGGCTCCAAGACTAGCGTCTACGAGCAGTACTTC.